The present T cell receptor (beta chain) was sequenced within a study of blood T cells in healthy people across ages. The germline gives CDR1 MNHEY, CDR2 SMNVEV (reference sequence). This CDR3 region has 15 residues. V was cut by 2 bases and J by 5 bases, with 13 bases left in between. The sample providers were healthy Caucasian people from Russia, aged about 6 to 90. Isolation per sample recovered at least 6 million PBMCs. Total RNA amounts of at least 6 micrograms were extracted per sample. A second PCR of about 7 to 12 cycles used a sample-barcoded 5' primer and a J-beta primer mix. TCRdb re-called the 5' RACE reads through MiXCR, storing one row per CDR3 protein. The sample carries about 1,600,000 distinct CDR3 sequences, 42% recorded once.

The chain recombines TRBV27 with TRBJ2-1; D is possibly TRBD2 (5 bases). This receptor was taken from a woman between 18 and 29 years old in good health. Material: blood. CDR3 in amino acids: CASSLRGPVDNEQFF. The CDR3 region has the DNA TGTGCCAGCAGTTTACGAGGGCCGGTTGACAATGAGCAGTTCTTC.